This T cell receptor beta chain was obtained from a study of CD8+CD57+ T cells in acquired aplastic anemia. The study's findings and limits: Shared by patients and controls, 25 to 30 CD8+ CDR3s were abundant in patients.

Sequencing was done on patients that had shown CD8+CD57+ cell expansion by flow cytometry. The template used for profiling TCR beta VDJ and CDR3 was genomic DNA. TCRdb reanalysed the reads using MiXCR and keeps one entry per CDR3 protein. The table shows roughly 150,000 distinct CDR3 sequences, with roughly 48% occurring only once. Concerning this clonotype itself: What it recognizes is unknown.

Germline trimming cut 4 bases from V and 3 bases from J; bases unmatched to any gene: 0. Germline CDR1 is KGHDR and CDR2 is SFDVKD. The CDR3 has 14 residues. Sequenced input: sorted CD4+, CD8+, or CD8+CD57+ T cells (not recorded which) from PBMCs. The chain recombines TRBV24-1 with TRBJ2-1, with 9 nucleotides matching TRBD1. The TCR was taken from a human donor with aplastic anemia. CDR3 nucleotide sequence: TGTGCCACCAGTGAGGGACAGGGCTACAATGAGCAGTTCTTC. Translation gives CATSEGQGYNEQFF.